These 12 T cell receptor beta chains came from one sample sequenced in a study of blood T cell repertoires in COVID-19. Method: immunoSEQ multiplex PCR; TCRdb's copy keeps in-frame clones and lacks some. Among 95,000 to 130,000 clones listed, 90% were seen once. Sequencing input: peripheral blood. These receptors were taken from a human donor with active COVID-19. The donor label of this sample is uncertain.

J is TRBJ2-1 and V is TRBV3-1 (or the pseudogene TRBV3-2); a possible D gene is TRBD2 (6 bases). This CDR3 contains 15 residues. CDR1 and CDR2 (germline): LGHDT, YNNKEL (reference sequence). Deletions cut 4 bases from V and 0 bases from J, with 10 bases between. The CDR3 loop is CASSPGGSSYNEQFF. The CDR3 coding sequence is TGTGCCAGCAGCCCAGGAGGGAGCTCCTACAATGAGCAGTTCTTC.

The V gene is TRBV11-3, the J gene TRBJ2-2; 9 positions agree with TRBD1. CDR1 and CDR2 (germline): SGHNT, YENEEA. After removal of 4 bases from V and 2 bases from J, the junction contained 8 bases not matched to a gene. The CDR3 covers 17 residues. As DNA, the CDR3 is TGTGCCAGCAGCTGGACAGGGGAGGGACTAAACACCGGGGAGCTGTTTTTT. Its protein product is CASSWTGEGLNTGELFF.

The V and J genes are TRBV2 and TRBJ2-2; 10 nucleotides match TRBD1. This CDR3 region has 15 residues. Germline assignment: CDR1 SNHLY and CDR2 FYNNEI. V lost 7 bases and J lost 2; bases outside the gene matches: 4. CDR3 sequence (DNA): TGTGCCAGCAAGGGGGACAGGGGAAACACCGGGGAGCTGTTTTTT. It encodes CASKGDRGNTGELFF.

In DNA, the CDR3 is TGTGCCAGCAGTACACAGGGGAACCAGCCCCAGCATTTT. Amino acid sequence: CASSTQGNQPQHF. V and J are TRBV12-3 or TRBV12-4 and TRBJ1-5; 7 positions agree with TRBD1. The CDR3 loop spans 13 amino acids. V lost 5 bases, J lost 7 bases, and 5 bases stayed unmatched.

This clone was seen once. This chain connects TRBV24-1 to TRBJ2-1; 11 positions agree with TRBD2. Germline CDR1 is KGHDR and CDR2 is SFDVKD. This CDR3 comprises 16 residues. Trimming took 2 bases from V and 6 from J; bases not matched to a gene: 5. For the CDR3, the DNA is TGTGCCACCAGTGATTCTCTAGCGGGGGGCTCCAATGAGCAGTTCTTC. This encodes CATSDSLAGGSNEQFF.

V is TRBV6-1 and J is TRBJ2-1; D perhaps matches TRBD1 (6 bases). The CDR3 has 15 amino acids. V was clipped by 3 bases and J by 3 bases, with 12 bases between them. Germline loops: CDR1 MNHNS, CDR2 SASEGT. As DNA, the CDR3 is TGTGCCAGCAGTGATCCTGGGGGCTACTACAATGAGCAGTTCTTC. Amino acid sequence: CASSDPGGYYNEQFF.

The chain links TRBV7-9 to TRBJ2-1, with D possibly being TRBD2 (5 bases). Germline V gene sequence: CDR1 SEHNR, CDR2 FQNEAQ (reference sequence). The V end was cut by 1 base, the J end by 2 bases, with 9 bases between. This CDR3 has 15 amino acids. The CDR3 DNA follows: TGTGCCAGCAGCTTAGTAGGGAGTACCTACAATGAGCAGTTCTTC. It is translated as CASSLVGSTYNEQFF.

This chain uses TRBV19 with TRBJ2-5, with TRBD2 matching 11 bases. J was trimmed by 2 bases and V by 3 bases; bases with no gene match: 8. The CDR3 consists of 17 residues. Germline V lookup: CDR1 LNHDA, CDR2 SQIVND (reference sequence). The CDR3 nucleotides are TGTGCCAGTAGTATTCTCCCCACTAGCGGGGGACAAGAGACCCAGTACTTC. It codes for CASSILPTSGGQETQYF.

The V and J genes are TRBV7-9 and TRBJ1-2; 8 bases agree with TRBD1. The CDR3 sequence is 14 residues long. V lost 5 bases to trimming and J lost 8 bases; unmatched junction nucleotides: 10. CDR1 SEHNR and CDR2 FQNEAQ come from the germline V gene (reference sequence). The CDR3 nucleotides are TGTGCCAGCAGCCCCGGACAGGGACTACAGGGCTACACCTTC. This sequence encodes CASSPGQGLQGYTF.

The DNA for the CDR3 is TGTGCCAGCAGGCCGGACAGGGGGTCCTACAATGAGCAGTTCTTC. It codes for CASRPDRGSYNEQFF. The chain uses TRBV5-4 and TRBJ2-1; the match to TRBD1 covers 10 bases. After removal of 5 bases from V and 1 base from J, the junction contained 3 bases not matched to a gene. Germline CDR1 and CDR2: SGHNT and YYREEE (reference sequence). The CDR3 spans 15 residues.

V is TRBV28 and J is TRBJ1-1; D gene unclear. Germline lookup yields CDR1 MDHEN and CDR2 SYDVKM. Trimming removed 0 bases at V and 1 base at J, with 9 bases between. CDR3 size: 15 residues. Written as DNA, the CDR3 is TGTGCCAGCAGTTTATGGCCGGGGTCGAACACTGAAGCTTTCTTT. Translated, it gives CASSLWPGSNTEAFF.

The chain has TRBV7-9 and TRBJ2-5; TRBD1 agrees at 9 bases. Per the germline V gene, CDR1 is SEHNR and CDR2 is FQNEAQ (reference sequence). V lost 1 base to trimming and J lost 7 bases; unmatched junction nucleotides: 13. CDR3 length: 17 residues. The CDR3 region has the DNA TGTGCCAGCAGCTTAGAACCTTCGGGACAGGGCCCCTGGACCCAGTACTTC. Translation gives CASSLEPSGQGPWTQYF.